This entry lists 18 T cell receptor beta chains sequenced from one sample in a study of blood T cell repertoires in COVID-19. Assay used: immunoSEQ multiplex PCR; TCRdb lists only in-frame clones, some missing. The sample carries approximately 230,000 clones, around 88% recorded once. Sequenced material: peripheral blood. All receptors come from a man at least 80 years old with acute or convalescent COVID-19.

The chain is built from TRBV7-2 and TRBJ1-5; possible D gene TRBD1, 6 bases. V gave up 0 bases and J gave up 4 bases, with 10 bases separating them. Germline assignment: CDR1 SGHTA and CDR2 FQGNSA. The CDR3 loop spans 15 amino acids. The CDR3 sequence is CASSLAGGANQPQHF. In nucleotides, the CDR3 is TGTGCCAGCAGCTTAGCAGGGGGAGCAAATCAGCCCCAGCATTTT.

The chain couples TRBV7-2 to TRBJ1-5; 9 nucleotides line up with TRBD1. The CDR3 has 15 residues. Trimming took 4 bases from V and 2 from J; bases not matched to a gene: 3. Per the germline V gene, CDR1 is SGHTA and CDR2 is FQGNSA. The CDR3 region is CASSWTGEGNQPQHF. The DNA of the CDR3 is TGTGCCAGCAGCTGGACAGGGGAAGGCAATCAGCCCCAGCATTTT.

The CDR3 protein is CASSYPGTRRRYEQYF. The CDR3 DNA sequence: TGTGCCAGCAGTTACCCTGGGACACGTCGAAGGTACGAGCAGTACTTC. The chain is built from TRBV6-2 or TRBV6-3 and TRBJ2-7, with D perhaps matching TRBD1 (6 bases). The CDR3 covers 16 residues. The V gene's germline CDR1 is MNHEY and CDR2 SVGEGT. The V end was cut by 2 bases, the J end by 4 bases, with 18 bases between.

The table lists this clone with a count of one. V gene TRBV7-3 combines with J gene TRBJ2-7; 10 bases fit TRBD1. The CDR3 has 14 residues. V gave up 5 bases and J gave up 2 bases; unmatched junction bases: 3. Looked up from germline, CDR1 is SGHTA and CDR2 is FQGTGA. For the CDR3, the DNA is TGTGCCAGCAGCCTCGACAGGGGGCCCTACGAGCAGTACTTC. Translation gives CASSLDRGPYEQYF.

The chain recombines TRBV19 with TRBJ1-1; 9 positions agree with TRBD1. Trimming at V came to 7 bases and at J to 2 bases, leaving 5 bases not matched to a gene. Germline CDR1 is LNHDA and CDR2 is SQIVND (reference sequence). The CDR3 totals 14 residues. This chain's CDR3 is CASTRGQGNTEAFF. CDR3 DNA: TGTGCCAGTACTAGGGGACAGGGAAACACTGAAGCTTTCTTT.

The gene calls are TRBV4-3 and TRBJ2-1, with 9 positions matching TRBD2. Germline loops: CDR1 LGHNA, CDR2 YSLEER. CDR3 length: 14 amino acids. Trimming at V came to 0 bases and at J to 9 bases, leaving 3 bases not matched to a gene. The CDR3 protein is CASSQDPSGVEQFF. In DNA, the CDR3 is TGCGCCAGCAGCCAAGATCCTAGCGGGGTTGAGCAGTTCTTC.

The chain joins TRBV9 to TRBJ1-6; TRBD1 is a possible D gene (5 bases). The germline gives CDR1 SGDLS, CDR2 YYNGEE. V gave up 0 bases and J gave up 7 bases, with 8 bases separating them. CDR3 length equals 14 residues. The CDR3 coding sequence is TGTGCCAGCAGCGTAGCGGCAGGGAATTCACCCCTCCACTTT. Its protein product is CASSVAAGNSPLHF.

CDR3 residues: CASSSPGRRGTEAFF. The CDR3 DNA is TGTGCCAGCAGCTCCCCGGGTAGGAGAGGCACTGAAGCTTTCTTT. V usage is TRBV7-9 and J usage is TRBJ1-1; D is undetermined. Germline loops: CDR1 SEHNR, CDR2 FQNEAQ (reference sequence). Trimming took off 4 bases at V and 4 bases at J, with 16 bases between the two ends. The CDR3 has 15 residues.

This clone was observed a few times. The chain links TRBV3-1 (or the pseudogene TRBV3-2) to TRBJ1-6, with 7 bases lining up with TRBD1. This CDR3 region has 15 residues. With V trimmed by 3 bases and J by 6 bases, 5 bases remained unmatched. CDR1 is LGHDT and CDR2 is YNNKEL in the germline V gene (reference sequence). CDR3 protein: CASSQSRGSNSPLHF. In DNA form, the CDR3 reads TGTGCCAGCAGCCAGAGCAGGGGGAGTAATTCACCCCTCCACTTT.

In DNA form, the CDR3 reads TGTGCCACCAACTTACTAGCGGACACAGATACGCAGTATTTT. Its translation is CATNLLADTDTQYF. This chain joins TRBV2 and TRBJ2-3; 8 bases match TRBD2. Germline V gene sequence: CDR1 SNHLY, CDR2 FYNNEI. The CDR3 length is 14 residues. The J segment lost 2 bases and the V segment lost 10 bases, leaving 8 bases of the junction unmatched.

The chain couples TRBV14 to TRBJ2-1; 11 nucleotides line up with TRBD2. CDR1 and CDR2 (germline): SGHDN, FVKESK. The CDR3 runs 15 residues. Trimming took 1 base from V and 12 from J; bases not matched to a gene: 8. CDR3 bases: TGTGCCAGCAGCCAAGTTAGCGGGGGGGAGATAACGCAGTTCTTC. Translation: CASSQVSGGEITQFF.

The chain is built from TRBV5-1 and TRBJ2-1; D is perhaps TRBD2 (6 bases). Per germline, CDR1 SGHRS and CDR2 YFSETQ. The CDR3 covers 15 residues. The V gene lost 2 bases and the J gene lost 4 bases, with 13 bases spanning the gap. CDR3 bases: TGCGCCAGCAGCTTCGGTAGCGGAAATTACAATGAGCAGTTCTTC. Protein sequence: CASSFGSGNYNEQFF.

The genes are TRBV7-2 and TRBJ2-1; the match to TRBD2 covers 8 bases. The CDR3 contains 15 residues. Trimming removed 1 base from V and 4 bases from J; junction bases left unmatched: 3. Per germline, CDR1 SGHTA and CDR2 FQGNSA. This chain's CDR3 is CASSLVSGEYNEQFF. In DNA form, the CDR3 reads TGTGCCAGCAGCTTAGTTAGCGGGGAGTACAATGAGCAGTTCTTC.

This rearrangement joins TRBV6-5 to TRBJ1-3, with D unresolved. Trimming removed 9 bases at V and 1 base at J, with 16 bases between. This CDR3 spans 15 amino acids. Germline lookup yields CDR1 MNHEY and CDR2 SVGAGI. The DNA for the CDR3 is TGTGCCAGTAGAGCCATCGGGGTTTCTGGAAACACCATATATTTT. Amino acids: CASRAIGVSGNTIYF.

J is TRBJ1-2 and V is TRBV5-4; 8 positions agree with TRBD1. V dropped 0 bases and J dropped 6; count of bases not matched to a gene: 4. CDR1 and CDR2 from the germline V gene are SGHNT and YYREEE (reference sequence). The CDR3 covers 14 residues. CDR3 DNA: TGTGCCAGCAGCTTGGACAGGGGGATGGATGGCTACACCTTC. Its protein is CASSLDRGMDGYTF.

This clone appeared a single time. The CDR3 reads CASRPTGRGEAFF. CDR3 sequence (DNA): TGTGCCAGCAGGCCTACAGGGAGAGGTGAAGCTTTCTTT. This chain uses TRBV28 with TRBJ1-1; weak D call: TRBD1 (6 bases). V was shortened by 6 bases and J by 7 bases, with 15 bases between the two germline ends. This CDR3 comprises 13 residues. Germline V lookup: CDR1 MDHEN, CDR2 SYDVKM.

The rearrangement joins TRBV27 to TRBJ2-3, with 7 bases matching TRBD2. V lost 3 bases, J lost 0 bases, and 15 bases stayed unmatched. CDR1 is MNHEY, CDR2 SMNVEV, per germline (reference sequence). This CDR3 is 19 amino acids long. For the CDR3, the DNA is TGTGCCAGCAGTTTCCGGTCGGCTAGCGGACGGATTAGCACAGATACGCAGTATTTT. Residues: CASSFRSASGRISTDTQYF.

The chain recombines TRBV7-6 with TRBJ2-1, with a tentative D call TRBD1 (5 bases). Germline values: CDR1 SGHVS, CDR2 FNYEAQ. The CDR3 runs 14 residues. V gave up 3 bases and J gave up 5 bases, with 11 bases separating them. This CDR3 is CASSFPGLDNEQFF. DNA of the CDR3: TGTGCCAGCAGCTTTCCAGGGTTGGACAATGAGCAGTTCTTC.